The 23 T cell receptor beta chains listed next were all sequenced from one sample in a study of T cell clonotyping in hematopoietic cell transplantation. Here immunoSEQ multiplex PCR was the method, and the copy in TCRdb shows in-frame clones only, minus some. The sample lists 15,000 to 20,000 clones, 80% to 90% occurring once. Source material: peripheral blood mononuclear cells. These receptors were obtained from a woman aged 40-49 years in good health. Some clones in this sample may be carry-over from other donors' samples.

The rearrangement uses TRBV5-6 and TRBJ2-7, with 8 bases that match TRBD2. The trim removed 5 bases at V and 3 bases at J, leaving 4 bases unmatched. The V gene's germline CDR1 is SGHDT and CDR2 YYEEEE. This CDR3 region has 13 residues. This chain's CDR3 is CASSAGTSYEQYF. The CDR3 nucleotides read TGTGCCAGCAGTGCCGGGACTAGCTACGAGCAGTACTTC. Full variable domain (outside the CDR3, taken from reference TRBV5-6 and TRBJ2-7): DAGVTQSPTHLIKTRGQQVTLRCSPKSGHDTVSWYQQALGQGPQFIFQYYEEEERQRGNFPDRFSGHQFPNYSSELNVNALLLGDSALYLCASSAGTSYEQYFGPGTRLTVT.

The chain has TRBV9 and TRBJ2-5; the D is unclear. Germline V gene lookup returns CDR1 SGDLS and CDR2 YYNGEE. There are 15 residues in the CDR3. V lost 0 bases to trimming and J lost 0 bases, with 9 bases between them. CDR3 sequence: CASSVVGVNQETQYF. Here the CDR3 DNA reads TGTGCCAGCAGCGTAGTTGGAGTAAACCAAGAGACCCAGTACTTC.

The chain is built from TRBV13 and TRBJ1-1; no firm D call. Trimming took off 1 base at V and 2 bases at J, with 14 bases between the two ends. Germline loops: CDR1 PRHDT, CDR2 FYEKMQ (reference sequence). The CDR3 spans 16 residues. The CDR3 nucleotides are TGTGCCAGCAGCTTAGATGTAATGGTGCTCAACACTGAAGCTTTCTTT. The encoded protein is CASSLDVMVLNTEAFF.

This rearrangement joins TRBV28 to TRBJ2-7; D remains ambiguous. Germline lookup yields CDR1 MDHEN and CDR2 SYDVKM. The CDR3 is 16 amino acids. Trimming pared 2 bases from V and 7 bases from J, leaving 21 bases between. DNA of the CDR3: TGTGCCAGCAGTTTAGTGGGGTCGGCGAAGGTAGGGGAGCAGTACTTC. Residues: CASSLVGSAKVGEQYF.

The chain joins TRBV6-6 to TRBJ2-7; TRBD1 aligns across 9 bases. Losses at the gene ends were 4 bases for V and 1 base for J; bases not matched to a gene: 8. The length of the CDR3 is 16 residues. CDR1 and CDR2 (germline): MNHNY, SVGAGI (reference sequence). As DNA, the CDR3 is TGTGCCAGCAGTTTAACAGGGGGCGCGGAATCCTACGAGCAGTACTTC. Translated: CASSLTGGAESYEQYF.

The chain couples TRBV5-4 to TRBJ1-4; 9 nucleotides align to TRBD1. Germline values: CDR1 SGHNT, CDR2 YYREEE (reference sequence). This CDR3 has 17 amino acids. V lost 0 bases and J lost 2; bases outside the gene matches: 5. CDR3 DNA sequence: TGTGCCAGCAGCTTGGCGCGTGGACAGGGGACTAATGAAAAACTGTTTTTT. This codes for CASSLARGQGTNEKLFF.

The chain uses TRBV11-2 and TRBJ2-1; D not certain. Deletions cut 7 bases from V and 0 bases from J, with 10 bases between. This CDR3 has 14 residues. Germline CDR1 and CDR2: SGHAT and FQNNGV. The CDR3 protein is CASKHPSSYNEQFF. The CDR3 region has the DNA TGTGCCAGCAAGCATCCTAGCTCCTACAATGAGCAGTTCTTC. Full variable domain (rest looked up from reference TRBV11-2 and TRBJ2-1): EAGVAQSPRYKIIEKRQSVAFWCNPISGHATLYWYQQILGQGPKLLIQFQNNGVVDDSQLPKDRFSAERLKGVDSTLKIQPAKLEDSAVYLCASKHPSSYNEQFFGPGTRLTVL.

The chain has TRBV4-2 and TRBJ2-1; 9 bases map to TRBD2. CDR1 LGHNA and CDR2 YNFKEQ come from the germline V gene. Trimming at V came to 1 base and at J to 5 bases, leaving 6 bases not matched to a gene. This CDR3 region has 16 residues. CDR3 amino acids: CASSQGLADINNEQFF. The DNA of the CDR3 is TGTGCCAGCAGCCAAGGACTAGCGGATATAAACAATGAGCAGTTCTTC.

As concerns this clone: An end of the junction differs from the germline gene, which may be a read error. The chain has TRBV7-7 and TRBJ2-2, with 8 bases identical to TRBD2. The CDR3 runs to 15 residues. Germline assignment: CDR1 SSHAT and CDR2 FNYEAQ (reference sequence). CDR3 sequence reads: CASSLASGGTGELFF. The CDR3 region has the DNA TGTGCTAGCAGCTTAGCATCGGGGGGGACCGGGGAGCTGTTTTTT.

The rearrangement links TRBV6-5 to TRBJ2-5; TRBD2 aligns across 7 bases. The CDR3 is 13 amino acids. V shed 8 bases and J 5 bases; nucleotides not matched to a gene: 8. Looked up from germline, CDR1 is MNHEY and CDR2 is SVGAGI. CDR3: CASQRTRQETQYF. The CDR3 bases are TGTGCCAGCCAGAGGACTAGACAGGAGACCCAGTACTTC.

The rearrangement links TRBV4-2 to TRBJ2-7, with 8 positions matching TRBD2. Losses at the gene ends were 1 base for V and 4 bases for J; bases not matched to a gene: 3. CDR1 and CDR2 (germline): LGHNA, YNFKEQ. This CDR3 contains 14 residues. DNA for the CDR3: TGTGCCAGCAGCCAAGCAGCGGGAGAGTACGAGCAGTACTTC. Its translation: CASSQAAGEYEQYF.

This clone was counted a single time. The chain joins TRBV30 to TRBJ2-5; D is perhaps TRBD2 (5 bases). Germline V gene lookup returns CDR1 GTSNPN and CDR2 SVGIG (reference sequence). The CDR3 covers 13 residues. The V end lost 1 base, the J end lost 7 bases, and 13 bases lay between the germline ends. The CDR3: CAWSGSDRGTQYF. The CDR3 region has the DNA TGTGCCTGGAGTGGCTCGGACCGGGGGACCCAGTACTTC.

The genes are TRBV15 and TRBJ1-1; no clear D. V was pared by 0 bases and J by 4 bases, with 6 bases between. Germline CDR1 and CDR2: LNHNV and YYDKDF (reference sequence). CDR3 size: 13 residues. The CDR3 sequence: CATSRDGGTEAFF. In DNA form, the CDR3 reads TGTGCCACCAGCAGAGATGGAGGCACTGAAGCTTTCTTT.

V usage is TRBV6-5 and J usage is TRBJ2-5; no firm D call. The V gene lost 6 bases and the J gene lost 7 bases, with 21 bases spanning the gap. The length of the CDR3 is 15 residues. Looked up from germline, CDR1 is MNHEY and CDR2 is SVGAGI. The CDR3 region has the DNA TGTGCCAGCAGCTCAACCCCCGGAGCCATGATGACCCAGTACTTC. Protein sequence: CASSSTPGAMMTQYF.

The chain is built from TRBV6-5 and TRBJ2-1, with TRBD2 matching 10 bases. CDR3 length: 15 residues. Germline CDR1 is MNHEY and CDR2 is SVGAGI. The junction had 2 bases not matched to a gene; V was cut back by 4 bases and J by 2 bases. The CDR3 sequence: CASSLLAGTYNEQFF. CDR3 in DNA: TGTGCCAGCAGTTTACTAGCGGGAACCTACAATGAGCAGTTCTTC.

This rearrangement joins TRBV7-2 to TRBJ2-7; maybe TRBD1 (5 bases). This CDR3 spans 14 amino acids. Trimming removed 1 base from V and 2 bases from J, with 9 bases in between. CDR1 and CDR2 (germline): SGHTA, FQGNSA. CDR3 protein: CASSLGGQTYEQYF. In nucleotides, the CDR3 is TGTGCCAGCAGCTTAGGAGGACAAACCTACGAGCAGTACTTC.

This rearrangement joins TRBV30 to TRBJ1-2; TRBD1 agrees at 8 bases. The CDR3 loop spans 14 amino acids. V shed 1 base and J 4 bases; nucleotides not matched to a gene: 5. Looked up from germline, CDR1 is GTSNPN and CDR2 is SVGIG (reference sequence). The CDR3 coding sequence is TGTGCCTGGAGTGCTCATCAGGGGGCCTATGGCTACACCTTC. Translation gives CAWSAHQGAYGYTF.

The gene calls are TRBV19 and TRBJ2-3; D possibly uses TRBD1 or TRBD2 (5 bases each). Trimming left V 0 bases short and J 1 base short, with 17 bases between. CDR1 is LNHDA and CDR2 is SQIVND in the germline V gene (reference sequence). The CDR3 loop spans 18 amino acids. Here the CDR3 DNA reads TGTGCCAGTAGTATAGATACCCCGAGGGGAGTGGGCACAGATACGCAGTATTTT. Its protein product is CASSIDTPRGVGTDTQYF.

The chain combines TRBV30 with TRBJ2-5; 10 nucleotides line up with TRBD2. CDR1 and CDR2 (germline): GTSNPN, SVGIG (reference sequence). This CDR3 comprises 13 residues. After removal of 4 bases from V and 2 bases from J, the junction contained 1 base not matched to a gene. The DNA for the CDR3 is TGTGCCTGGACTAGCGGGAGTCAAGAGACCCAGTACTTC. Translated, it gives CAWTSGSQETQYF.

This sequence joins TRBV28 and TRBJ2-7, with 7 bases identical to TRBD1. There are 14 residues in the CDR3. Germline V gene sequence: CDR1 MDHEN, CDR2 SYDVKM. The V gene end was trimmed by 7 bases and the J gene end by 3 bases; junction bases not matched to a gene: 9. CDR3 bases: TGTGCCAGCACTCCCCCCGGGACAGTCTACGAGCAGTACTTC. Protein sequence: CASTPPGTVYEQYF. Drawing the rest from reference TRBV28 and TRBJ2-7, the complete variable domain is DVKVTQSSRYLVKRTGEKVFLECVQDMDHENMFWYRQDPGLGLRLIYFSYDVKMKEKGDIPEGYSVSREKKERFSLILESASTNQTSMYLCASTPPGTVYEQYFGPGTRLTVT.

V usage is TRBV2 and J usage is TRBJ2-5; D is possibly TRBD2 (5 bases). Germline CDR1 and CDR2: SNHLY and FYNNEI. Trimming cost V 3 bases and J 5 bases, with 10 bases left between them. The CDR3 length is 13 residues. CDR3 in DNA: TGTGCCAGCAGTGACGGCGGGTTCGAGACCCAGTACTTC. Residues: CASSDGGFETQYF.

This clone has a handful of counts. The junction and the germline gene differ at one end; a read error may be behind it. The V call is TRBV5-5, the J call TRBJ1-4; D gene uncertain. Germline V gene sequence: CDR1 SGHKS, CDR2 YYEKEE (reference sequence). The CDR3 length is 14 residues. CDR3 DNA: TGTGCCAGCAGCTGGCGGCCAACTAATGAAGAACTGTTTTTT. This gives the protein CASSWRPTNEELFF.

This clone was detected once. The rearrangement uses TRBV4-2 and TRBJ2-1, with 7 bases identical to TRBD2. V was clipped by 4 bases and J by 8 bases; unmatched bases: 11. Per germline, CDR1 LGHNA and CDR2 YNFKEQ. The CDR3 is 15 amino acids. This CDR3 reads CASSLTSLGRDEQFF. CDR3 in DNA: TGTGCCAGCAGCCTGACTAGCTTAGGTAGGGATGAGCAGTTCTTC.